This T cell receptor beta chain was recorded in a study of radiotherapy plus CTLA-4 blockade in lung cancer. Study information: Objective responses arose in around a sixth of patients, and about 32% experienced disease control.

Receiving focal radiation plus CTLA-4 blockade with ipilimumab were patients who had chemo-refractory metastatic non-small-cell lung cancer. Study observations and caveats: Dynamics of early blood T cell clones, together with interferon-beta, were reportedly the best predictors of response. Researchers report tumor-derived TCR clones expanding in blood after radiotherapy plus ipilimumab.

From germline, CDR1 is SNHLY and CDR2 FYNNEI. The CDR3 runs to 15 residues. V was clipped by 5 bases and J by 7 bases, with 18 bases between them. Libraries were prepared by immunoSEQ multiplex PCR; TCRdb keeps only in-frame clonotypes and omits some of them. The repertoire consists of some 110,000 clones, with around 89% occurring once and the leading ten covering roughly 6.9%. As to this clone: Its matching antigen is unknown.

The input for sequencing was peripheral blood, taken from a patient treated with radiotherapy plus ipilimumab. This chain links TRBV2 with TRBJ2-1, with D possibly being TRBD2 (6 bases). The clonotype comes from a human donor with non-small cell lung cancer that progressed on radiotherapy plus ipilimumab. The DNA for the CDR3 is TGTGCCAGCAGTCGTGGGATGGGGCGGGATAATGAGCAGTTCTTC. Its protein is CASSRGMGRDNEQFF.